The next 5 T cell receptor beta chains were all read from a single sample in a study of blood T cell repertoires in COVID-19. Only in-frame clones appear in the TCRdb table, and some are missing; sequencing was by immunoSEQ multiplex PCR. Of 250,000 to 300,000 clones detected, roughly nine tenths appear once; the ten largest clones hold over 9.5%. The sequenced material came from peripheral blood. These receptors were taken from a woman in her 30s with COVID-19, enrolled during active disease.

The rearrangement joins TRBV7-2 to TRBJ2-3; D might be TRBD2 (6 bases). This CDR3 has 15 residues. The germline CDR1 and CDR2 sequences are SGHTA and FQGNSA. The V end lost 2 bases, the J end lost 2 bases, and 11 bases lay between the germline ends. The CDR3 reads CASSLFGGDTDTQYF. DNA for the CDR3: TGTGCCAGCAGCTTATTCGGGGGAGACACAGATACGCAGTATTTT.

V usage is TRBV19 and J usage is TRBJ1-5, with 8 bases that match TRBD1. Germline V gene lookup returns CDR1 LNHDA and CDR2 SQIVND (reference sequence). This CDR3 has 14 residues. After removal of 5 bases from V and 4 bases from J, the junction contained 4 bases not matched to a gene. The CDR3 region is CASSPRQGNQPQHF. The CDR3 DNA is TGTGCCAGTAGTCCCCGACAGGGGAATCAGCCCCAGCATTTT.

The gene calls are TRBV4-2 and TRBJ2-7, with D possibly TRBD2 on 5 matching bases. CDR3 length equals 17 residues. Trimming removed 0 bases at V and 2 bases at J, with 17 bases between. CDR1 is LGHNA, CDR2 YNFKEQ, per germline. For the CDR3, the DNA is TGTGCCAGCAGCCAAGAGGGTTCGGACTCAGAAACCTACGAGCAGTACTTC. Encoded protein: CASSQEGSDSETYEQYF.

V usage is TRBV5-4 and J usage is TRBJ2-5; a weak D match, TRBD2 (7 bases). CDR1 and CDR2 from the germline V gene are SGHNT and YYREEE (reference sequence). The CDR3 is 15 residues long. Trimming removed 4 bases from V and 4 bases from J, with 17 bases in between. CDR3 sequence reads: CASSLSGGASETQYF. The DNA for the CDR3 is TGTGCCAGCAGCCTGTCGGGGGGCGCATCAGAGACCCAGTACTTC. The variable domain in full, completed from reference TRBV5-4 and TRBJ2-5, reads ETGVTQSPTHLIKTRGQQVTLRCSSQSGHNTVSWYQQALGQGPQFIFQYYREEENGRGNFPPRFSGLQFPNYSSELNVNALELDDSALYLCASSLSGGASETQYFGPGTRLLVL.

The chain carries TRBV6-6 and TRBJ2-7; 10 bases match TRBD1. Trimming removed 6 bases from V and 5 bases from J; junction bases left unmatched: 10. Germline V gene data show CDR1 as MNHNY and CDR2 as SVGAGI (reference sequence). CDR3 length: 15 residues. CDR3 DNA: TGTGCCAGCAGCTCTCTTGACAGGGGGCAAAACGAGCAGTACTTC. This codes for CASSSLDRGQNEQYF.